One and the same sample provided the 27 T cell receptor beta chains below, sequenced in a study of T cells in Graves' hyperthyroidism and ophthalmopathy. TCR beta CDR3 regions were amplified from RNA. First-round RT-PCR of the TCR CDR3 relied on the HTBI primer set. TCRdb re-analysed the multiplex PCR reads in MiXCR, keeping a single row per CDR3 protein. The sample contains roughly 240,000 distinct CDR3 sequences, 16% of which appear only once. Sequenced input: blood. These TCRs come from a woman under 30 with Graves' ophthalmopathy.

This clonotype was counted ten times or more. This chain joins TRBV6-5 and TRBJ1-1; no firm D call. This CDR3 is 14 amino acids long. V was trimmed by 0 bases and J by 3 bases, leaving 8 bases between them. Per the germline V gene, CDR1 is MNHEY and CDR2 is SVGAGI. The DNA of the CDR3 is TGTGCCAGCAGTTACTCGAGGCAGGACACTGAAGCTTTCTTT. Translating gives CASSYSRQDTEAFF.

This clonotype was seen at least ten times. The chain employs TRBV12-3 or TRBV12-4 and TRBJ1-3; D is ambiguous. The CDR3 has 16 residues. The V gene lost 8 bases and the J gene lost 0 bases, with 17 bases spanning the gap. In DNA form, the CDR3 reads TGTGCCAGCGGGAAAGGACTCCAACTCTCTGGAAACACCATATATTTT. The encoded protein is CASGKGLQLSGNTIYF.

Notes on this clonotype: This may be a read error: a much more frequent sequence differs by one nucleotide. The chain has TRBV5-6 and TRBJ1-1; 7 bases are a match to TRBD1. The CDR3 covers 12 residues. V gave up 2 bases and J gave up 10 bases; unmatched junction bases: 5. Germline assignment: CDR1 SGHDT and CDR2 YYEEEE. CDR3 sequence (DNA): TGTGCCAGCAGCTTTAGACAGGGAGGAGCTTTCTTT. This sequence encodes CASSFRQGGAFF.

The table lists this clonotype with a few counts. The rearrangement uses TRBV5-1 and TRBJ2-2; a weak D match, TRBD1 (5 bases). Germline loops: CDR1 SGHRS, CDR2 YFSETQ. Trimming removed 4 bases from V and 5 bases from J, with 9 bases in between. The CDR3 consists of 13 residues. The CDR3 protein is CASSTGGTGELFF. The DNA of the CDR3 is TGCGCCAGCAGCACAGGTGGGACCGGGGAGCTGTTTTTT.

There are many counts of this clonotype. The J gene is TRBJ2-7, the V gene TRBV20-1, with 11 bases aligning to TRBD1. The trim removed 5 bases at V and 5 bases at J, leaving 8 bases unmatched. The CDR3 has 14 amino acids. Germline values: CDR1 DFQATT, CDR2 SNEGSKA (reference sequence). DNA of the CDR3: TGCAGTGCTGACCCGGGACAGGGGGAGAACGAGCAGTACTTC. This codes for CSADPGQGENEQYF.

This chain links TRBV5-4 with TRBJ2-5; D might be TRBD2 (6 bases). Trimming left V 7 bases short and J 2 bases short, with 15 bases between. The CDR3 consists of 14 residues. Germline CDR1 is SGHNT and CDR2 is YYREEE (reference sequence). CDR3 bases: TGTGCCAGCCAGTCCACGGGGACTCAAGAGACCCAGTACTTC. Translating gives CASQSTGTQETQYF.

This clonotype was seen at least ten times. The genes are TRBV6-1 and TRBJ1-1, with 7 bases aligning to TRBD1. Per germline, CDR1 MNHNS and CDR2 SASEGT. Trimming at V came to 5 bases and at J to 4 bases, leaving 10 bases not matched to a gene. CDR3 length: 15 residues. Here the CDR3 reads CASSPQQTGITEAFF. In nucleotides, the CDR3 is TGTGCCAGCAGTCCTCAACAGACAGGGATCACTGAAGCTTTCTTT.

Many counts were recorded for this clonotype. The chain carries TRBV3-1 and TRBJ2-7, with 10 bases lining up with TRBD2. CDR1 LGHDT and CDR2 YNNKEL come from the germline V gene (reference sequence). The V and J ends lost 8 bases and 2 bases, in that order; junction bases with no gene match: 6. This CDR3 is 14 amino acids long. CDR3 sequence reads: CASSPTSGAYEQYF. The CDR3 DNA reads TGTGCCAGCTCACCAACTAGCGGGGCCTACGAGCAGTACTTC.

With regard to this clonotype: A clone one base away is much larger, so this may be a read error. As the CDR3 is not closed by the conserved phenylalanine or tryptophan, this likely results from a read error. The chain recombines TRBV7-8 with TRBJ2-1; no clear D. Deletions cut 1 base from V and 0 bases from J, with 10 bases between. Germline assignment: CDR1 SGHVS and CDR2 FQNEAQ. The CDR3 runs to 16 residues. The CDR3 bases are TGTGCCAGCAGCTTAGAGGTAGCCGTCTCCTACAATGAGCAGTTCCTC. Its protein is CASSLEVAVSYNEQFL.

In its sample, this clonotype was seen many times. The chain links TRBV10-3 to TRBJ2-7; D remains unclear. Germline CDR1 reads ENHRY; CDR2 reads SYGVKD. The CDR3 is 16 residues long. Trimming took 2 bases from V and 2 from J, leaving 16 bases between them. CDR3 sequence (DNA): TGTGCCATCAGTGAGAGGCGTCAACTCTCCACCTACGAGCAGTACTTC. Translating it yields CAISERRQLSTYEQYF.

This clonotype was observed at least ten times. This chain connects TRBV10-3 to TRBJ1-4, with no clear D. Trimming pared 4 bases from V and 5 bases from J, leaving 8 bases between. Germline loops: CDR1 ENHRY, CDR2 SYGVKD. The CDR3 has 13 amino acids. CDR3 loop: CAISGAENEKLFF. The CDR3 bases are TGTGCCATCAGTGGGGCAGAGAATGAAAAACTGTTTTTT.

This clonotype was detected ten times or more. V gene TRBV7-2 combines with J gene TRBJ2-1; D remains ambiguous. Germline assignment: CDR1 SGHTA and CDR2 FQGNSA. Between the trimmed V and J ends, which lost 4 bases and 4 bases, there was a span of 11 bases. This CDR3 region has 14 residues. The CDR3 DNA reads as TGTGCCAGCAGCTGGGGATCGGATTACAATGAGCAGTTCTTC. As protein: CASSWGSDYNEQFF.

This clonotype occurred many times. The genes are TRBV20-1 and TRBJ2-1; D uncertain. Trimming cost V 3 bases and J 1 base, with 1 base left between them. The CDR3 is made up of 11 amino acids. Germline V CDR1 and CDR2: DFQATT, SNEGSKA (reference sequence). The CDR3, as DNA: TGCAGTGCTAGGTCCTACAATGAGCAGTTCTTC. Translated: CSARSYNEQFF.

This clonotype was seen many times. A read error may be the cause here, since a much bigger clone is one base away. V gene TRBV28 combines with J gene TRBJ2-7; D possibly uses TRBD1 or TRBD2 (5 bases each). Germline V gene sequence: CDR1 MDHEN, CDR2 SYDVKM. This CDR3 contains 12 residues. The CDR3 DNA is TGTGCCAGCAGTCGGGGACGGGGCGAGCAGTGCTTC. Protein product: CASSRGRGEQCF.

In this sample, this clonotype turned up a few times. The chain recombines TRBV24-1 with TRBJ1-2; 7 bases align to TRBD1. Germline lookup yields CDR1 KGHDR and CDR2 SFDVKD. Trimming took 3 bases from V and 3 from J; bases not matched to a gene: 3. This CDR3 is built from 14 residues. In DNA form, the CDR3 reads TGTGCCACCAGTGATCCCAGGGGGGACTATGGCTACACCTTC. It codes for CATSDPRGDYGYTF.

In its sample, this clonotype was seen many times. V is TRBV7-2 and J is TRBJ2-7, with D possibly matching TRBD2 (6 bases). The V end lost 2 bases, the J end lost 1 base, and 12 bases lay between the germline ends. This CDR3 is built from 15 residues. The germline V gene has CDR1 SGHTA and CDR2 FQGNSA. CDR3 protein: CASSLRSSGSYEQYF. CDR3 coding DNA: TGTGCCAGCAGCTTACGAAGTAGCGGTTCCTACGAGCAGTACTTC.

In the case of this clonotype: A much bigger clone sits one base away, suggesting this may be a read error. V usage is TRBV19 and J usage is TRBJ2-1; TRBD1 matches 7 bases. J lost 9 bases, V lost 5 bases, and 19 bases had no gene match. The CDR3 has 17 residues. The germline gives CDR1 LNHDA, CDR2 SQIVND (reference sequence). CDR3 coding DNA: TGTGCCAGTAGTCTCGGAAATCCGGGACAGCCACACAGTGAGCAGTTCTTC. The encoded protein is CASSLGNPGQPHSEQFF.

This chain connects TRBV7-9 to TRBJ1-4, with 9 bases aligning to TRBD1. Germline-derived CDR1 and CDR2 are SEHNR and FQNEAQ (reference sequence). J gave up 6 bases and V 5 bases, and 4 bases lay outside the gene matches. The CDR3 extends over 14 amino acids. CDR3 DNA sequence: TGTGCCAGCAGCCGTGGGACAGGGTATGAAAAACTGTTTTTT. Translated: CASSRGTGYEKLFF.

This clonotype was seen ten or more times. V and J are TRBV29-1 and TRBJ2-5; 11 nucleotides match TRBD1. The V gene's germline CDR1 is SQVTM and CDR2 ANQGSEA. The CDR3 totals 13 residues. V trimming: 7 bases; J trimming: 5 bases; junction bases outside the gene matches: 6. For the CDR3, the DNA is TGCAGCGCCCGGACAGGGGGCGGTGAGACCCAGTACTTC. Translated, it gives CSARTGGGETQYF. Full variable domain (remainder filled in from reference TRBV29-1 and TRBJ2-5): SAVISQKPSRDICQRGTSLTIQCQVDSQVTMMFWYRQQPGQSLTLIATANQGSEATYESGFVIDKFPISRPNLTFSTLTVSNMSPEDSSIYLCSARTGGGETQYFGPGTRLLVL.

This clonotype has a count of ten or more. This sequence joins TRBV20-1 and TRBJ2-7; D gene unclear. Trimming took 2 bases from V and 2 from J, leaving 13 bases between them. This CDR3 contains 14 residues. Germline V lookup: CDR1 DFQATT, CDR2 SNEGSKA (reference sequence). This CDR3 reads CSARIITEPYEQYF. The CDR3 nucleotides read TGCAGTGCTAGAATTATTACGGAGCCCTACGAGCAGTACTTC.

This clonotype showed up many times. The genes are TRBV28 and TRBJ1-3; D ambiguous. Trimming took 6 bases from V and 1 from J, leaving 16 bases between them. The CDR3 spans 16 residues. Germline V gene lookup returns CDR1 MDHEN and CDR2 SYDVKM. CDR3 loop: CASSPRGEESGNTIYF. The CDR3 DNA follows: TGTGCCAGCAGCCCCCGGGGTGAGGAATCTGGAAACACCATATATTTT.

The chain uses TRBV7-2 and TRBJ2-7; TRBD2 agrees at 9 bases. This CDR3 has 14 amino acids. Unmatched junction bases numbered 4, after V lost 5 bases and J lost 2 bases. The V gene's germline CDR1 is SGHTA and CDR2 FQGNSA. The CDR3 DNA reads as TGTGCCAGCAGCCCATTAGCGGGGGCCTACGAGCAGTACTTC. It specifies CASSPLAGAYEQYF.

This clonotype was detected ten times or more. The chain joins TRBV20-1 to TRBJ1-1; D is unresolved. V was shortened by 5 bases and J by 1 base, with 8 bases between the two germline ends. Germline lookup yields CDR1 DFQATT and CDR2 SNEGSKA (reference sequence). This CDR3 is 12 amino acids long. In DNA form, the CDR3 reads TGCAGTGCTTACAGTCAGAACACTGAAGCTTTCTTT. Its translation is CSAYSQNTEAFF.

This clonotype was detected only a few times. This chain joins TRBV4-3 and TRBJ2-1, with D unclear. The CDR3 length is 18 residues. Germline CDR1 is LGHNA and CDR2 is YSLEER. V dropped 4 bases and J dropped 0 bases, with 19 bases sitting between them. DNA for the CDR3: TGCGCCAGCAGCCGACACAAACAAAGCCGAAGCTCCTACAATGAGCAGTTCTTC. This codes for CASSRHKQSRSSYNEQFF.

This clonotype was recorded many times. CDR3: CASETSGGRDTGELFF. The CDR3 coding sequence is TGTGCCAGCGAGACTAGCGGGGGGCGGGACACCGGGGAGCTGTTTTTT. The V gene is TRBV28, the J gene TRBJ2-2; 13 nucleotides align to TRBD2. The CDR3 loop spans 16 amino acids. V shed 8 bases and J 3 bases; nucleotides not matched to a gene: 6. Germline CDR1 is MDHEN and CDR2 is SYDVKM.

This clonotype was seen a handful of times. In DNA, the CDR3 is TGTGCCACGCAGGACAGGGTTATTCACACCTTC. Translated, it gives CATQDRVIHTF. The chain employs TRBV7-9 and TRBJ1-2; the match to TRBD1 covers 8 bases. After removal of 10 bases from V and 12 bases from J, the junction contained 10 bases not matched to a gene. The CDR3 has 11 amino acids. Germline V gene lookup returns CDR1 SEHNR and CDR2 FQNEAQ (reference sequence).

The chain uses TRBV7-6 and TRBJ2-2; 7 nucleotides align to TRBD2. CDR1 is SGHVS and CDR2 is FNYEAQ in the germline V gene. Germline trimming cut 7 bases from V and 1 base from J; bases unmatched to any gene: 9. This CDR3 is built from 16 residues. The CDR3 DNA sequence: TGTGCCAGCACCCAAGGGACTACAGTGAACACCGGGGAGCTGTTTTTT. It yields the protein CASTQGTTVNTGELFF.